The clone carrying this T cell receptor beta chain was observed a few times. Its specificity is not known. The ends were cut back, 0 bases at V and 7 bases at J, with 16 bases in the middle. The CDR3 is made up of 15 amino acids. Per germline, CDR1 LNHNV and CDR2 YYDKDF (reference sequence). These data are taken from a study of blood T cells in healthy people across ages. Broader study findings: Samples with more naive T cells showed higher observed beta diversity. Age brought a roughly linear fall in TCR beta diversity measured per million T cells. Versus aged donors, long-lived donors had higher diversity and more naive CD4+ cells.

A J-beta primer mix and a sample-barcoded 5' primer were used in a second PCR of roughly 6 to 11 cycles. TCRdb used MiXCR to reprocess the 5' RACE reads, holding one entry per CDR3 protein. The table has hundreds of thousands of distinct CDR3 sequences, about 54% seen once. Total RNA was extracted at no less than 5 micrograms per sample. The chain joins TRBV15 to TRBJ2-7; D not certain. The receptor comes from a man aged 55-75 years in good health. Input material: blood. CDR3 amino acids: CATSRESQRSSEQYF. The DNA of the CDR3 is TGTGCCACCAGCAGAGAGAGCCAACGTTCCTCGGAGCAGTACTTC. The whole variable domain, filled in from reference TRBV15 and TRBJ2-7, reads DAMVIQNPRYQVTQFGKPVTLSCSQTLNHNVMYWYQQKSSQAPKLLFHYYDKDFNNEADTPDNFQSRRPNTSFCFLDIRSPGLGDTAMYLCATSRESQRSSEQYFGPGTRLTVT.